This TCR beta chain was sequenced in a study of regulatory T cells in long-lasting Graves disease. Arm-PCR of CDR3 regions with iRepertoire HTBI primers generated TCR beta libraries. TCRdb re-derived calls from the multiplex PCR reads in MiXCR, one entry per CDR3 protein. The sample shows 400,000 to 500,000 distinct CDR3 sequences, about 15% of them seen only once. This CDR3 contains 15 residues. Trimming removed 0 bases at V and 4 bases at J, with 10 bases between. Sample time point: newly diagnosed GD, antithyroid drugs for less than 3 months. PBMCs provided the RNA from which the TCR library was made. This same sample was also part of a study on T cells in Graves' hyperthyroidism and ophthalmopathy. Per that paper: Those patients with uncontrolled infection, other autoimmune disease, pregnancy or lactation were excluded. In validation, the model predicted ophthalmopathy. These predictions came a median 6.5 months before onset.

This rearrangement joins TRBV12-3 or TRBV12-4 to TRBJ1-5, with unresolved D. The material sequenced was peripheral blood mononuclear cells (PBMCs), taken at new diagnosis, from a patient treated with antithyroid drugs. The receptor was derived from a woman in her 50s with Graves disease. The CDR3 protein is CASSLAGGINQPQHF. In nucleotides, the CDR3 is TGTGCCAGCAGTTTAGCGGGAGGGATAAATCAGCCCCAGCATTTT.